This TCR beta chain was obtained from a study of CD8 T cells in ankylosing spondylitis. Each CDR3 protein gets one entry after TCRdb re-called the 5' RACE reads with MiXCR. The table has some 150,000 distinct CDR3 sequences, roughly 11% seen once. This CDR3 comprises 16 residues. V was cut by 4 bases and J by 3 bases, with 17 bases left in between. Germline CDR1 reads SNHLY; CDR2 reads FYNNEI. This clonotype was recorded at least ten times. V and J are TRBV2 and TRBJ2-3; D is perhaps TRBD1 (5 bases). This TCR was sampled from a female donor with ankylosing spondylitis or in good health (not recorded which). The source material was blood, either unsorted or a sorted T cell fraction (not recorded which). In DNA, the CDR3 is TGTGCCAGCAGTGGGGTAGGGGTCGAGGATACAGATACGCAGTATTTT. This encodes CASSGVGVEDTDTQYF.